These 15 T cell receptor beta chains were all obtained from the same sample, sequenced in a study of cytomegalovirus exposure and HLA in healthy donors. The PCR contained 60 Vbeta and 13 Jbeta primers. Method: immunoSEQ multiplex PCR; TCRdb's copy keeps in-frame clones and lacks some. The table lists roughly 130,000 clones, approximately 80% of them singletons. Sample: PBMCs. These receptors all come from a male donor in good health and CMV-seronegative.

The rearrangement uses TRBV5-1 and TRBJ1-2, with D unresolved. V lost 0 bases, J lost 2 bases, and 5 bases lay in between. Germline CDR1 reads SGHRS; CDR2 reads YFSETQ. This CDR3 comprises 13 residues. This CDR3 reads CASSLDVNYGYTF. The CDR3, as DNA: TGCGCCAGCAGCTTGGATGTAAACTATGGCTACACCTTC.

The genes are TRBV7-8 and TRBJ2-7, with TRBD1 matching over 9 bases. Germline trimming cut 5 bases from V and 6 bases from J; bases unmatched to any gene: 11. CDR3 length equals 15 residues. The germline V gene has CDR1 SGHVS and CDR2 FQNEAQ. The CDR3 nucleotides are TGTGCCAGCAGCCCCAGGGACAGGGAACTTTCCGAGCAGTACTTC. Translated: CASSPRDRELSEQYF. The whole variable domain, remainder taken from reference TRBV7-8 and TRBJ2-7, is GAGVSQSPRYKVAKRGQDVALRCDPISGHVSLFWYQQALGQGPEFLTYFQNEAQLDKSGLPSDRFFAERPEGSVSTLKIQRTQQEDSAVYLCASSPRDRELSEQYFGPGTRLTVT.

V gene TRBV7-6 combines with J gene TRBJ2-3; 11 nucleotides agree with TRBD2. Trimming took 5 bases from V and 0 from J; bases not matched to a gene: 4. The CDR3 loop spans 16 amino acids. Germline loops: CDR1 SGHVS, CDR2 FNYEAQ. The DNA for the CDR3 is TGTGCCAGCAGCATACTAGCGGGAGTTAGCACAGATACGCAGTATTTT. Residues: CASSILAGVSTDTQYF.

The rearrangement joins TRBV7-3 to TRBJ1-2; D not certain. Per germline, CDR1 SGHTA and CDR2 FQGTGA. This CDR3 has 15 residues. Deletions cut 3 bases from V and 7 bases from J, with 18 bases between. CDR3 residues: CASSLNGGLGVGYTF. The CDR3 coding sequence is TGTGCCAGCAGCTTGAACGGAGGTTTAGGTGTTGGCTACACCTTC.

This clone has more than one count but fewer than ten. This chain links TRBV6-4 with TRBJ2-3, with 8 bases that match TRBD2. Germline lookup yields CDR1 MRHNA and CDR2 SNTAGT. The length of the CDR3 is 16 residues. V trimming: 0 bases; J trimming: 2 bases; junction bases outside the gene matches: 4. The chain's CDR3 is CASSDSIGLATDTQYF. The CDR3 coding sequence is TGTGCCAGCAGTGACTCGATAGGACTAGCCACAGATACGCAGTATTTT.

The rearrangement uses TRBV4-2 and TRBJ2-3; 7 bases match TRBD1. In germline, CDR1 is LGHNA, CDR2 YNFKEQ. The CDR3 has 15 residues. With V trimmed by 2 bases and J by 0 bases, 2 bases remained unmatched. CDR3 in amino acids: CASSQSQGSTDTQYF. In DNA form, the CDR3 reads TGTGCCAGCAGCCAATCACAGGGGAGCACAGATACGCAGTATTTT.

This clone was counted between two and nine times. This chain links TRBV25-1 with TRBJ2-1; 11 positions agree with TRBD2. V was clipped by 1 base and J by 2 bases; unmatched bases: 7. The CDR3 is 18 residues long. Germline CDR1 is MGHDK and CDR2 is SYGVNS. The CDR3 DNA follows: TGTGCCAGCAGTGAATCTGTGGGACTAGCGGCCACCTACAATGAGCAGTTCTTC. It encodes CASSESVGLAATYNEQFF.

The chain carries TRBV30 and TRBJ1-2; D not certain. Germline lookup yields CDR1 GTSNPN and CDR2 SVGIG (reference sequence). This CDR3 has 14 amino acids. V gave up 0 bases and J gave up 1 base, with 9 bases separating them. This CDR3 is CAWSVLRFNYGYTF. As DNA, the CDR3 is TGTGCCTGGAGTGTATTGAGGTTTAACTATGGCTACACCTTC.

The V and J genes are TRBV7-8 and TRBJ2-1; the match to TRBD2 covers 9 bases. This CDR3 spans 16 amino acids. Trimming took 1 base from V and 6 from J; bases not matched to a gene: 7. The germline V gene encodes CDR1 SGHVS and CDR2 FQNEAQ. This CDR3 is CASSLVRGGRANEQFF. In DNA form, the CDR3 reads TGTGCCAGCAGCTTAGTGAGGGGCGGGAGGGCCAATGAGCAGTTCTTC. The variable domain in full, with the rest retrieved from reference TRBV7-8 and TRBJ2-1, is GAGVSQSPRYKVAKRGQDVALRCDPISGHVSLFWYQQALGQGPEFLTYFQNEAQLDKSGLPSDRFFAERPEGSVSTLKIQRTQQEDSAVYLCASSLVRGGRANEQFFGPGTRLTVL.

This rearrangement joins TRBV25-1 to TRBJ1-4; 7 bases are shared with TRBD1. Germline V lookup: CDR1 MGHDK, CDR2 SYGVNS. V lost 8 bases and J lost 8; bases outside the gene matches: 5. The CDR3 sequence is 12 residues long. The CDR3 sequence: CASETGAEKLFF. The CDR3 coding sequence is TGTGCCAGCGAAACAGGGGCGGAAAAACTGTTTTTT.

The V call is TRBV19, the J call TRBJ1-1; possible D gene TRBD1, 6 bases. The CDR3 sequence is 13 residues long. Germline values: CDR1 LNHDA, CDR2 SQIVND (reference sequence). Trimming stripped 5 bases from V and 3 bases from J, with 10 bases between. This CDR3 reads CASSVQGHTEAFF. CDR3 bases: TGTGCCAGTAGTGTACAGGGCCACACTGAAGCTTTCTTT.

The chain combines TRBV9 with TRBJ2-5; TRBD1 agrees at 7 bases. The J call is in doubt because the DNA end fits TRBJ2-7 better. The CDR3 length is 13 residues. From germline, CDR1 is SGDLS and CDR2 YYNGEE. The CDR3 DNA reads TGTGCCAGCAGCGCAGGGGGACGGGACGAGCAGTACTTC. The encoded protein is CASSAGGRDEQYF.

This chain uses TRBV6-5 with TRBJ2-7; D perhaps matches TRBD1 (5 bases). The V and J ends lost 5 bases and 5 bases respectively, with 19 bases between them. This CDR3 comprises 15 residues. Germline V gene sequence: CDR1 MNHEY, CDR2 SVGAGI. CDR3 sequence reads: CASSPPGLRGDEQYF. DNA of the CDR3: TGTGCCAGCAGTCCCCCAGGGCTGCGAGGAGACGAGCAGTACTTC.

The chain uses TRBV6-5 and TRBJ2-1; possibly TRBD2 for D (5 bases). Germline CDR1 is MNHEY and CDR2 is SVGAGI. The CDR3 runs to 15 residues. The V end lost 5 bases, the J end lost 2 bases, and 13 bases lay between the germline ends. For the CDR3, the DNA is TGTGCCAGCAGTCCCCCCCAGCGGCCCTACAATGAGCAGTTCTTC. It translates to CASSPPQRPYNEQFF.

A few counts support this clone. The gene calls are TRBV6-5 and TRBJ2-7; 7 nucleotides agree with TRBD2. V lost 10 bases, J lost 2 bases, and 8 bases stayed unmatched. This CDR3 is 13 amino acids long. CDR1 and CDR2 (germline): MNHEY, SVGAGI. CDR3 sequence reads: CATTSGGTYEQYF. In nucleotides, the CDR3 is TGTGCCACCACTTCGGGGGGAACCTACGAGCAGTACTTC.